These 32 T cell receptor beta chains share one sample of origin, sequenced in a study of T cell clonality in common variable immunodeficiency. General observations from the study: Common variable immunodeficiency TCR beta sequences reportedly had fewer deletions and N-nucleotide insertions.

What these receptors recognize is not known. Using immunoSEQ multiplex PCR, the repertoire was profiled, and TCRdb retains in-frame clones only, with some absent. Altogether tens of thousands of clones were found in the sample, and no singletons occur. The sample was peripheral blood mononuclear cells. The receptors were gathered from a human donor with common variable immunodeficiency.

This clone was seen a few times. The DNA ends 3 residues before the CDR3 does, and the rest of the CDR3 is filled in from the germline J gene. J is TRBJ1-5 and V is TRBV30; D is undetermined. V gave up 3 bases and J gave up 8 bases, with 14 bases separating them. The CDR3 extends over 13 amino acids. The V gene's germline CDR1 is GTSNPN and CDR2 SVGIG (reference sequence). The DNA read from the CDR3 is TGTGCCTGGAGGGCGGCACCGAATAAGCCC. Translated, it gives CAWRAAPNKP. The whole CDR3 reads CAWRAAPNKPQHF.

In this sample, this clone turned up many times. Coverage ceases 3 residues before the CDR3 finishes, and the germline J gene fills in the end. This chain uses TRBV7-6 with TRBJ2-1, with D perhaps TRBD2 (6 bases). Germline V gene data show CDR1 as SGHVS and CDR2 as FNYEAQ. CDR3 size: 16 residues. V shed 5 bases and J shed 7 bases, with 21 bases lying between them. The CDR3 protein is CASSRRLGQEGNEQFF. CDR3 DNA (partial): TGTGCCAGCAGCCGACGGTTGGGGCAGGAGGGGAATGAG.

Regarding this clone: The read stops 3 residues short of the end of the CDR3; the missing end is completed from the germline J gene. The genes are TRBV5-1 and TRBJ2-1; 8 positions match TRBD2. The CDR3 is 16 amino acids. The germline V gene has CDR1 SGHRS and CDR2 YFSETQ. J was trimmed by 5 bases and V by 4 bases; bases with no gene match: 11. The sequenced CDR3 bases are TGCGCCAGCAGCCGCCTTGGGCGGGAGGTCAACAATGAG. Protein product: CASSRLGREVNNE. The entire CDR3 protein is CASSRLGREVNNEQFF. The entire variable domain, with the rest obtained from reference TRBV5-1 and TRBJ2-1, is as follows: KAGVTQTPRYLIKTRGQQVTLSCSPISGHRSVSWYQQTPGQGLQFLFEYFSETQRNKGNFPGRFSGRQFSNSRSEMNVSTLELGDSALYLCASSRLGREVNNEQFFGPGTRLTVL.

This clone was seen repeatedly, ten times or more. The read terminates 3 residues before the CDR3 end, so the remaining end is supplied by the germline J gene. V gene TRBV20-1 combines with J gene TRBJ2-1; 10 positions agree with TRBD2. The CDR3 has 16 residues. CDR1 is DFQATT and CDR2 is SNEGSKA in the germline V gene (reference sequence). Trimming cost V 1 base and J 7 bases; bases outside gene matches: 10. The CDR3 DNA, read in part, is TGCAGTGCTAGAGGAGGCACTAGCGGGATTACGAATGAG. Translating it yields CSARGGTSGITNE. The full CDR3 protein reads CSARGGTSGITNEQFF.

This clone was seen many times. Read coverage stops 3 residues before the CDR3 terminus; the germline J gene supplies the remainder. This chain links TRBV20-1 with TRBJ1-6, with D perhaps TRBD1 (6 bases). The CDR3 has 16 residues. Looked up from germline, CDR1 is DFQATT and CDR2 is SNEGSKA (reference sequence). V was clipped by 3 bases and J by 4 bases, with 16 bases between them. The covered CDR3 bases are TGCAGTGCTAGGACCTCCGGGACATATTATAATTCACCC. Amino acids: CSARTSGTYYNSP. The entire CDR3 protein reads CSARTSGTYYNSPLHF.

This clone was detected only a few times. The read falls 3 residues short of the CDR3 end, and the missing part is taken from the germline J gene. This chain uses TRBV30 with TRBJ2-7; a possible D gene is TRBD2 (5 bases). The CDR3 is 13 amino acids. Germline CDR1 and CDR2: GTSNPN and SVGIG (reference sequence). Trimming shortened V by 3 bases and J by 3 bases, and 12 bases separated the two germline ends. Partial CDR3 DNA: TGTGCCTGGAGGCCCCGGGGAGACTACGAG. It codes for CAWRPRGDYE. The CDR3 as a whole reads CAWRPRGDYEQYF.

This clone was counted ten times or more. The junction does not match germline at one end; this may be a read error. The read terminates 3 residues before the CDR3 end, so the remaining end is supplied by the germline J gene. The chain joins TRBV7-7 to TRBJ2-5, with 14 bases identical to TRBD2. The germline CDR1 and CDR2 sequences are SSHAT and FNYEAQ (reference sequence). CDR3 length: 17 amino acids. The CDR3 sequence: CASSQGLAGARGETQYF. The CDR3 DNA, read in part, is TGTGCTAGCAGCCAGGGACTAGCGGGAGCGAGAGGAGAGACC.

This clone has more than one count but fewer than ten. The sequenced fragment ends 3 residues before the CDR3 boundary, so the rest is inferred from the germline J gene. V gene TRBV30 combines with J gene TRBJ1-2, with 9 bases aligning to TRBD1. The trim removed 5 bases at V and 6 bases at J, leaving 10 bases unmatched. The CDR3 covers 14 residues. Germline V gives CDR1 GTSNPN, CDR2 SVGIG (reference sequence). The part of the CDR3 DNA that was read is TGTGCCTGGTCTATCGACAGGGGGTTTCATGGC. Translated: CAWSIDRGFHG. The whole CDR3 sequence reads CAWSIDRGFHGYTF.

A few counts support this clone. The read ends 3 residues before the CDR3 terminus; that terminus is restored from the germline J gene. This chain joins TRBV2 and TRBJ2-2, with D tentatively TRBD1 (7 bases). Germline V gene data show CDR1 as SNHLY and CDR2 as FYNNEI. The CDR3 is 15 residues long. Between the trimmed V and J ends, which lost 6 bases and 4 bases, there was a span of 15 bases. The CDR3 protein is CASRQGGGGTGELFF. The sequenced CDR3 bases are TGTGCCAGCAGGCAGGGGGGAGGCGGCACCGGGGAG.

This clone was recorded at least ten times. The sequence runs out 3 residues before the end of the CDR3; the remainder is reconstructed from the germline J gene. The chain carries TRBV20-1 and TRBJ2-1; 7 nucleotides line up with TRBD2. V lost 0 bases to trimming and J lost 3 bases; unmatched junction nucleotides: 17. Germline V lookup: CDR1 DFQATT, CDR2 SNEGSKA (reference sequence). The CDR3 sequence is 19 residues long. The CDR3 protein is CSARDLAGLTFRSYNEQFF. The sequenced part of the CDR3 DNA is TGCAGTGCTAGAGATTTAGCGGGCCTAACGTTCCGAAGCTACAATGAG.

This clone has just a few counts. The read halts 3 residues ahead of the CDR3 end, with the missing end drawn from the germline J gene. The rearrangement joins TRBV6-2 or TRBV6-3 to TRBJ2-5; 7 nucleotides match TRBD2. Germline CDR1 reads MNHEY; CDR2 reads SVGEGT. Unmatched junction bases numbered 5, after V lost 8 bases and J lost 5 bases. The CDR3 sequence is 12 residues long. The covered CDR3 bases are TGTGCCAGCCGGGGGAGGGTTGAGACC. This gives the protein CASRGRVET. The full CDR3 protein is CASRGRVETQYF.

This clone was picked up a small number of times. The junction shows a germline mismatch at one end, possibly a read error. The observed sequence ends 3 residues before the CDR3 terminus, with the missing tail filled in from the germline J gene. J is TRBJ2-2 and V is TRBV7-2; 9 nucleotides match TRBD2. CDR3 length: 15 amino acids. Germline V gene lookup returns CDR1 SGHTA and CDR2 FQGNSA. The DNA read from the CDR3 is TGTGCCGGCAGCTTAAGGCGGGAGGGCACCGGGGAG. Translated: CAGSLRREGTGE. The whole CDR3 sequence is CAGSLRREGTGELFF.

In this sample, this clone turned up a few times. The sequence runs out 3 residues before the end of the CDR3; the remainder is reconstructed from the germline J gene. The gene calls are TRBV2 and TRBJ1-3, with D possibly being TRBD1 (5 bases). V shed 4 bases and J shed 0 bases, with 13 bases lying between them. The germline V gene encodes CDR1 SNHLY and CDR2 FYNNEI. The CDR3 contains 16 residues. The CDR3 here is CASSGGSMPSGNTIYF. Partial CDR3 DNA: TGTGCCAGCAGTGGGGGCAGTATGCCCTCTGGAAACACC.

About this clone: The observed sequence ends 3 residues before the CDR3 terminus, with the missing tail filled in from the germline J gene. This rearrangement joins TRBV19 to TRBJ1-1, with 10 nucleotides matching TRBD1. V shed 5 bases, J shed 1 base, and the junction held 10 bases outside the gene matches. Germline CDR1 LNHDA, CDR2 SQIVND (reference sequence). This CDR3 is 17 amino acids long. The sequenced part of the CDR3 DNA is TGTGCCAGTAGTTCCCCGGGACAGGGGCGGGGGAACACTGAA. The encoded protein is CASSSPGQGRGNTE. The entire CDR3 reads CASSSPGQGRGNTEAFF.

This clone was seen many times. The read terminates 3 residues before the CDR3 end, so the remaining end is supplied by the germline J gene. This chain joins TRBV30 and TRBJ2-5, with D possibly being TRBD1 (6 bases). CDR1 is GTSNPN and CDR2 is SVGIG in the germline V gene (reference sequence). Trimming stripped 3 bases from V and 2 bases from J, with 13 bases between. The CDR3 runs 14 residues. The CDR3 DNA, read in part, is TGTGCCTGGAGGTCCAGGGGAAATCAAGAGACC. Translating gives CAWRSRGNQET. The entire CDR3 reads CAWRSRGNQETQYF.

This clone was seen many times. The read terminates 3 residues before the CDR3 end, so the remaining end is supplied by the germline J gene. The gene calls are TRBV19 and TRBJ2-7, with TRBD2 matching over 9 bases. From germline, CDR1 is LNHDA and CDR2 SQIVND (reference sequence). J gave up 3 bases and V 3 bases, and 6 bases lay outside the gene matches. This CDR3 is 15 amino acids long. CDR3: CASSMSSGAYYEQYF. CDR3 DNA (partial): TGTGCCAGTAGTATGTCTAGCGGGGCATACTACGAG.

Many counts were recorded for this clone. Sequencing ends 3 residues short of the CDR3 end; the germline J gene provides the rest. This chain links TRBV5-1 with TRBJ1-6; D might be TRBD1 (6 bases). The CDR3 has 17 amino acids. Trimming left V 4 bases short and J 9 bases short, with 23 bases between. Per germline, CDR1 SGHRS and CDR2 YFSETQ. The CDR3 loop is CASSEAGGGREGSPLHF. The DNA read from the CDR3 is TGCGCCAGCAGCGAGGCGGGCGGGGGGCGCGAAGGTTCACCC.

A few counts support this clone. Sequencing ends 3 residues short of the CDR3 end; the germline J gene provides the rest. This rearrangement joins TRBV5-8 to TRBJ2-1; TRBD1 is a possible D gene (7 bases). Trimming pared 0 bases from V and 7 bases from J, leaving 11 bases between. The CDR3 consists of 14 residues. Per the germline V gene, CDR1 is SGHTS and CDR2 is YDEGEE. The covered CDR3 bases are TGTGCCAGCAGCTTGGCAGGGGGGCAGAATGAG. It yields the protein CASSLAGGQNE. The whole CDR3 protein reads CASSLAGGQNEQFF.

This clone was seen repeatedly, ten times or more. Read coverage stops 3 residues before the CDR3 terminus; the germline J gene supplies the remainder. This chain connects TRBV29-1 to TRBJ2-1, with D perhaps matching TRBD1 (6 bases). The length of the CDR3 is 14 residues. The germline CDR1 and CDR2 sequences are SQVTM and ANQGSEA. The V and J ends lost 3 bases and 0 bases respectively, with 9 bases between them. The CDR3 DNA, read in part, is TGCAGCGTTGAGGGACACAACTCCTACAATGAG. Its protein product is CSVEGHNSYNE. The entire CDR3 protein is CSVEGHNSYNEQFF.

This clone has a count of ten or more. The read comes to an end 3 residues before the CDR3 does, leaving the germline J gene to fill in the end. This chain links TRBV20-1 with TRBJ1-1; a possible D gene is TRBD1 (5 bases). Looked up from germline, CDR1 is DFQATT and CDR2 is SNEGSKA (reference sequence). The CDR3 extends over 13 amino acids. Deletions cut 6 bases from V and 3 bases from J, with 14 bases between. Here the CDR3 reads CSAFWGVDTEAFF. CDR3 bases read: TGCAGTGCCTTCTGGGGGGTGGACACTGAA.

The table lists this clone with a few counts. CDR3: CASSSPTYIPGQGYGYTF. CDR3 bases read: TGTGCCAGTAGTTCTCCAACCTACATCCCGGGACAGGGATATGGC. The chain combines TRBV19 with TRBJ1-2; 9 positions agree with TRBD1. Coverage ceases 3 residues before the CDR3 finishes, and the germline J gene fills in the end. The CDR3 totals 18 residues. Per the germline V gene, CDR1 is LNHDA and CDR2 is SQIVND (reference sequence). Trimming removed 5 bases from V and 5 bases from J; junction bases left unmatched: 18. Together with reference TRBV19 and TRBJ1-2, the CDR3 gives the full variable domain: DGGITQSPKYLFRKEGQNVTLSCEQNLNHDAMYWYRQDPGQGLRLIYYSQIVNDFQKGDIAEGYSVSREKKESFPLTVTSAQKNPTAFYLCASSSPTYIPGQGYGYTFGSGTRLTVV.

There are a few counts of this clone. The read stops 3 residues short of the end of the CDR3; the missing end is completed from the germline J gene. The V call is TRBV6-1, the J call TRBJ1-4, with no clear D. Per germline, CDR1 MNHNS and CDR2 SASEGT. The CDR3 totals 15 residues. V lost 2 bases and J 7 bases, leaving 14 bases between the germline ends. CDR3 sequence: CASSESPLLGEKLFF. The sequenced part of the CDR3 DNA is TGTGCCAGCAGTGAATCTCCCTTGCTCGGTGAAAAA.

In its sample, this clone was seen many times. Sequencing ends 3 residues short of the CDR3 end; the germline J gene provides the rest. This chain joins TRBV19 and TRBJ2-7; no reliable D call. V lost 3 bases and J lost 3, with 12 bases in between. This CDR3 region has 14 residues. Germline CDR1 and CDR2: LNHDA and SQIVND (reference sequence). CDR3 bases read: TGTGCCAGTAGTATCCCAGGTTCTAACTACGAG. Translated, it gives CASSIPGSNYE. The CDR3 in full is CASSIPGSNYEQYF.

In the case of this clone: Read sequence stops 3 residues before the CDR3 end, and the germline J gene provides the missing end. This chain connects TRBV7-2 to TRBJ2-2; 7 positions agree with TRBD1. The V gene's germline CDR1 is SGHTA and CDR2 FQGNSA. The CDR3 is made up of 15 amino acids. The V gene end was trimmed by 1 base and the J gene end by 5 bases; junction bases not matched to a gene: 4. The sequenced part of the CDR3 DNA is TGTGCCAGCAGCTTAGGGACAGGATGGACCGGGGAG. Its protein product is CASSLGTGWTGE. The whole CDR3 sequence is CASSLGTGWTGELFF. The full variable domain, with the rest looked up from reference TRBV7-2 and TRBJ2-2, is GAGVSQSPSNKVTEKGKDVELRCDPISGHTALYWYRQSLGQGLEFLIYFQGNSAPDKSGLPSDRFSAERTGGSVSTLTIQRTQQEDSAVYLCASSLGTGWTGELFFGEGSRLTVL.

This clone was observed a handful of times. Coverage ceases 3 residues before the CDR3 finishes, and the germline J gene fills in the end. This sequence joins TRBV30 and TRBJ1-3; D is uncertain. Germline-derived CDR1 and CDR2 are GTSNPN and SVGIG (reference sequence). V lost 3 bases, J lost 2 bases, and 2 bases lay in between. This CDR3 is 11 amino acids long. The sequenced CDR3 bases are TGTGCCTGGAGCGCTGGAAACACC. The encoded protein is CAWSAGNT. The whole CDR3 sequence is CAWSAGNTIYF.

This clone was seen ten or more times. The read ends 3 residues shy of where the CDR3 ends; the end is completed using the germline J gene. V is TRBV18 and J is TRBJ2-4; 8 nucleotides agree with TRBD1. The V gene end was trimmed by 6 bases and the J gene end by 7 bases; junction bases not matched to a gene: 5. The CDR3 is made up of 13 amino acids. Germline V gene lookup returns CDR1 KGHSH and CDR2 LQKENI. CDR3 DNA (partial): TGTGCCAGCTCTCAGGACAGGGATAACATT. It yields the protein CASSQDRDNI. The CDR3, in full, reads CASSQDRDNIQYF.

This clone was counted ten times or more. The read falls 3 residues short of the CDR3 end, and the missing part is taken from the germline J gene. The V call is TRBV5-4, the J call TRBJ1-5, with D perhaps TRBD1 (5 bases). The germline CDR1 and CDR2 sequences are SGHNT and YYREEE (reference sequence). The CDR3 spans 12 residues. CDR3 protein: CASSLGRTPQHF. CDR3 DNA (partial): TGTGCCAGCAGCTTGGGGCGGACACCC.

This clone was picked up many times. The read is 3 residues too short to cover the CDR3 end, so that end is filled in from the germline J gene. Other DNA sequences in the same sample also yield this CDR3. The rearrangement links TRBV30 to TRBJ2-2; TRBD1 aligns across 8 bases. The germline CDR1 and CDR2 sequences are GTSNPN and SVGIG (reference sequence). The CDR3 runs to 15 residues. V trimming: 1 base; J trimming: 5 bases; junction bases outside the gene matches: 6. The sequenced part of the CDR3 DNA is TGTGCCTGGAGTGCCGGACAGGGTTTTACCGGGGAG. Its translation: CAWSAGQGFTGE. The entire CDR3 protein is CAWSAGQGFTGELFF.

This clone was detected ten times or more. The CDR3 extends 3 residues past the end of the read, so its final part is completed from the germline J gene. The chain uses TRBV2 and TRBJ1-2, with TRBD1 as a possible D gene (5 bases). Germline loops: CDR1 SNHLY, CDR2 FYNNEI. The CDR3 sequence is 15 residues long. The DNA read from the CDR3 is TGTGCCAGCAGTGAAGCTGACCTCAGGGTTAGCGGC. Translated: CASSEADLRVSG. The whole CDR3 sequence reads CASSEADLRVSGYTF.

A note on this clone: The read gets to within 3 residues of the CDR3 end, and the germline J gene fills in the rest. The chain couples TRBV7-9 to TRBJ1-2; TRBD1 might be the D (6 bases). V lost 5 bases to trimming and J lost 0 bases, with 10 bases between them. The germline CDR1 and CDR2 sequences are SEHNR and FQNEAQ (reference sequence). The CDR3 contains 14 residues. The sequenced CDR3 bases are TGTGCCAGCAGCGTAACAGGGTCTAACTATGGC. It encodes CASSVTGSNYG. The full CDR3 protein is CASSVTGSNYGYTF. The whole variable domain, remainder taken from reference TRBV7-9 and TRBJ1-2, is DTGVSQNPRHKITKRGQNVTFRCDPISEHNRLYWYRQTLGQGPEFLTYFQNEAQLEKSRLLSDRFSAERPKGSFSTLEIQRTEQGDSAMYLCASSVTGSNYGYTFGSGTRLTVV.

As for this clone: The missing CDR3 end, 3 residues past where the read stops, is filled in from the germline J gene. The chain couples TRBV6-1 to TRBJ1-5, with TRBD1 as a possible D gene (5 bases). CDR3 size: 15 residues. Germline V gene data show CDR1 as MNHNS and CDR2 as SASEGT. Trimming took 1 base from V and 4 from J, leaving 11 bases between them. CDR3 loop: CASSEGGFGNQPQHF. The sequenced part of the CDR3 DNA is TGTGCCAGCAGTGAAGGGGGCTTTGGAAATCAGCCC.

This clone turned up a few times. This clone may be a read error of a much larger clone one base away. From the germline J gene comes the end of the CDR3, since the read stops 3 residues before it. Other DNA sequences in this specimen translate into the identical CDR3. The chain couples TRBV7-9 to TRBJ2-7; TRBD1 is a possible D gene (6 bases). The CDR3 contains 13 residues. CDR1 SEHNR and CDR2 FQNEAQ come from the germline V gene (reference sequence). This CDR3 reads CSSSLRGTYEQYF. Incomplete CDR3 DNA: TGTTCCAGCAGCCTTAGGGGGACATACGAG.